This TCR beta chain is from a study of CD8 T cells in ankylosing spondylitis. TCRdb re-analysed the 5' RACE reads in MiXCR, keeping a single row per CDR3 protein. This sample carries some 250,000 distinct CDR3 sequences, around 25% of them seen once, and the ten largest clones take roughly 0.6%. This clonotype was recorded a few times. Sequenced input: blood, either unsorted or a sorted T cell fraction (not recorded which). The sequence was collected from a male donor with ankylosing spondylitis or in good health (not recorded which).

CDR3 region: CASSLTSGNNEQFF. The CDR3, as DNA: TGTGCCAGCAGTTTAACTAGCGGGAACAATGAGCAGTTCTTC. The rearrangement links TRBV12-3 or TRBV12-4 to TRBJ2-1; 10 bases are shared with TRBD2. The CDR3 runs 14 residues. The J segment lost 5 bases and the V segment lost 2 bases, leaving 0 bases of the junction unmatched.